The entry that follows covers one T cell receptor beta chain sequence. In the PCR, 60 Vbeta and 13 Jbeta primers were used. The protocol was immunoSEQ multiplex PCR, while the TCRdb copy is restricted to in-frame clones and leaves out a portion. This table has more than 85,000 clones, around four fifths appearing once. These data come from a study of cytomegalovirus exposure and HLA in healthy donors. With V trimmed by 7 bases and J by 0 bases, 15 bases remained unmatched. The CDR3 totals 19 residues. The V gene's germline CDR1 is SNHLY and CDR2 FYNNEI. The sequence came from a man aged 25-45 years in good health and CMV-seronegative. The sample comprised PBMCs. The genes are TRBV2 and TRBJ2-2; 9 bases match TRBD1. The CDR3 protein is CASTYNVRRTGANTGELFF. CDR3 coding DNA: TGTGCCAGCACTTACAACGTACGCCGGACAGGGGCGAACACCGGGGAGCTGTTTTTT.